This entry lists 23 T cell receptor beta chains sequenced from one sample in a study of blood T cells in healthy people across ages. Using a J-beta primer mix together with a sample-barcoded 5' primer, a second PCR was run for about 6 to 11 cycles. TCRdb fed the 5' RACE reads into MiXCR, producing one record per CDR3 protein. The top ten clones hold over 2% of a sample with about 1.8 million distinct CDR3 sequences, less than 50% of them seen once. Sequencing was carried out using blood. These receptors were collected from a woman aged 35 to 49 in good health.

The chain employs TRBV4-3 and TRBJ2-7; 9 bases fit TRBD1. This CDR3 spans 15 amino acids. The ends lost 1 base at V and 4 bases at J; junction bases unmatched: 5. The V gene's germline CDR1 is LGHNA and CDR2 YSLEER. CDR3 protein: CASSQGPGQGYEQYF. CDR3 nucleotide sequence: TGCGCCAGCAGCCAAGGCCCGGGACAGGGTTACGAGCAGTACTTC.

The chain uses TRBV28 and TRBJ1-5; D is perhaps TRBD1 (6 bases). The CDR3 is 16 amino acids. The germline V gene encodes CDR1 MDHEN and CDR2 SYDVKM. V lost 4 bases, J lost 7 bases, and 20 bases lay in between. The DNA for the CDR3 is TGTGCCAGCAGTTCTCCAGTTGGAGGGGGGCGGCAGCCCCAGCATTTT. It codes for CASSSPVGGGRQPQHF. The full variable domain, in which reference TRBV28 and TRBJ1-5 provide the parts outside the CDR3, is DVKVTQSSRYLVKRTGEKVFLECVQDMDHENMFWYRQDPGLGLRLIYFSYDVKMKEKGDIPEGYSVSREKKERFSLILESASTNQTSMYLCASSSPVGGGRQPQHFGDGTRLSIL.

This clonotype turned up a few times. V is TRBV20-1 and J is TRBJ1-5; D is unresolved. Trimming took off 1 base at V and 0 bases at J, with 7 bases between the two ends. The CDR3 consists of 14 residues. Germline loops: CDR1 DFQATT, CDR2 SNEGSKA (reference sequence). In nucleotides, the CDR3 is TGCAGTGCTAGAGGACCCTCTAGCAATCAGCCCCAGCATTTT. This translates into CSARGPSSNQPQHF.

Only one count was recorded for this clonotype. J is TRBJ2-1 and V is TRBV6-5; 10 bases line up with TRBD1. Trimming at V came to 2 bases and at J to 7 bases, leaving 8 bases not matched to a gene. The CDR3 totals 16 residues. Germline V gives CDR1 MNHEY, CDR2 SVGAGI. CDR3 sequence: CASSYPGQGTGNEQFF. The CDR3 bases are TGTGCCAGCAGTTACCCGGGACAGGGGACGGGGAATGAGCAGTTCTTC.

This clonotype has more than one count but fewer than ten. This chain uses TRBV28 with TRBJ2-1; TRBD2 matches at 13 bases. With 5 bases clipped from V and 7 bases from J, the junction kept 8 bases outside the gene matches. The CDR3 length is 16 residues. Germline lookup yields CDR1 MDHEN and CDR2 SYDVKM. This chain's CDR3 is CASSETSGGAQNEQFF. The CDR3 DNA reads TGTGCCAGCAGTGAAACTAGCGGGGGGGCTCAGAATGAGCAGTTCTTC.

The chain employs TRBV7-9 and TRBJ2-1; D assignment may be TRBD1 or TRBD2 (5 bases each). V dropped 3 bases and J dropped 9 bases, with 12 bases sitting between them. Germline assignment: CDR1 SEHNR and CDR2 FQNEAQ (reference sequence). The CDR3 runs to 13 residues. CDR3 loop: CASSLGTAVEQFF. The CDR3 region has the DNA TGTGCCAGCAGCTTGGGGACGGCAGTTGAGCAGTTCTTC.

V gene TRBV7-3 combines with J gene TRBJ2-1; 7 positions agree with TRBD1. The CDR3 totals 17 residues. V was clipped by 3 bases and J by 5 bases; unmatched bases: 13. Germline V gene sequence: CDR1 SGHTA, CDR2 FQGTGA. CDR3 protein: CASSFTWTGSGDNEQFF. CDR3 DNA: TGTGCCAGCAGCTTTACGTGGACAGGTTCAGGGGACAATGAGCAGTTCTTC.

V and J are TRBV12-3 or TRBV12-4 and TRBJ2-4; the D gene could be TRBD1 or TRBD2 (5 bases each). With 7 bases removed from V and 0 bases from J, the gap between germline ends came to 16 bases. CDR3 length: 16 amino acids. The CDR3 nucleotides are TGTGCCAGCACCGGTCGGGACGCTCTAGCCAAAAACATTCAGTACTTC. Its protein is CASTGRDALAKNIQYF.

This clonotype was picked up a small number of times. The V call is TRBV7-2, the J call TRBJ2-7; no clear D gene. CDR1 is SGHTA, CDR2 FQGNSA, per germline. The CDR3 is 14 residues long. V lost 3 bases to trimming and J lost 2 bases, with 11 bases between them. The CDR3: CASSFLGSAYEQYF. The CDR3 coding sequence is TGTGCCAGCAGCTTTTTGGGCTCGGCCTACGAGCAGTACTTC.

Only a few counts were recorded for this clonotype. The chain has TRBV20-1 and TRBJ2-3; the D gene could be TRBD1 or TRBD2 (5 bases each). Germline CDR1 and CDR2: DFQATT and SNEGSKA (reference sequence). The length of the CDR3 is 14 residues. Trimming left V 3 bases short and J 6 bases short, with 16 bases between. The CDR3 nucleotides read TGCAGTGCTAGTCTCAGGGTGGGAGCGGATACGCAGTATTTT. Its protein product is CSASLRVGADTQYF.

V usage is TRBV20-1 and J usage is TRBJ1-1; 8 positions match TRBD1. This CDR3 comprises 13 residues. The ends lost 5 bases at V and 0 bases at J; junction bases unmatched: 2. Germline V lookup: CDR1 DFQATT, CDR2 SNEGSKA (reference sequence). This chain's CDR3 is CSARQGMNTEAFF. For the CDR3, the DNA is TGCAGTGCTCGACAGGGGATGAACACTGAAGCTTTCTTT.

This chain uses TRBV15 with TRBJ2-7; D not certain. CDR3 length equals 15 residues. V was cut by 1 base and J by 4 bases, with 14 bases left in between. Germline V lookup: CDR1 LNHNV, CDR2 YYDKDF (reference sequence). This chain's CDR3 is CATSRVPQTRYEQYF. As DNA, the CDR3 is TGTGCCACCAGCAGAGTTCCCCAAACGAGGTACGAGCAGTACTTC.

The chain couples TRBV4-1 to TRBJ1-5, with 10 bases matching TRBD1. CDR3 length: 18 amino acids. In germline, CDR1 is MGHRA, CDR2 YSYEKL. Unmatched junction bases numbered 12, after V lost 3 bases and J lost 4 bases. The CDR3 nucleotides are TGCGCCAGCAGCCAGGGAAACCGGGACAGGGGTTCAAATCAGCCCCAGCATTTT. This translates into CASSQGNRDRGSNQPQHF.

The gene calls are TRBV24-1 and TRBJ2-7, with TRBD2 matching 11 bases. V was clipped by 3 bases and J by 7 bases; unmatched bases: 7. CDR3 size: 15 residues. Germline CDR1 is KGHDR and CDR2 is SFDVKD. The CDR3 here is CATSDASGGRDEQYF. Here the CDR3 DNA reads TGTGCCACCAGTGATGCTAGCGGGGGGAGAGATGAGCAGTACTTC.

The chain's CDR3 is CSARDPFLSSYEQYF. DNA for the CDR3: TGCAGTGCTAGAGATCCCTTCCTATCCTCCTACGAGCAGTACTTC. This chain joins TRBV20-1 and TRBJ2-7, with D unclear. Germline values: CDR1 DFQATT, CDR2 SNEGSKA (reference sequence). V was pared by 0 bases and J by 0 bases, with 12 bases between. This CDR3 comprises 15 residues.

The chain uses TRBV10-3 and TRBJ2-3, with TRBD2 identical over 8 bases. From germline, CDR1 is ENHRY and CDR2 SYGVKD. CDR3 length: 15 residues. J was trimmed by 6 bases and V by 3 bases; bases with no gene match: 8. CDR3 residues: CAISEPSGRGDTQYF. The CDR3 DNA sequence: TGTGCCATCAGTGAACCATCCGGGAGGGGGGATACGCAGTATTTT.

This clonotype was picked up a small number of times. This sequence joins TRBV20-1 and TRBJ1-5; D is undetermined. The CDR3 runs 17 residues. Germline values: CDR1 DFQATT, CDR2 SNEGSKA (reference sequence). Trimming stripped 4 bases from V and 0 bases from J, with 19 bases between. The CDR3 region has the DNA TGCAGTGCTACCGGAACATATGACCTTTATAGCAATCAGCCCCAGCATTTT. This sequence encodes CSATGTYDLYSNQPQHF.

The V call is TRBV21-1, the J call TRBJ2-5; TRBD1, as called in the table, went unchecked against the DNA. TRBV21-1 counts as a pseudogene. The CDR3 totals 14 residues. CDR3 loop: CASSNPRGRETQYF. CDR3 nucleotides: TGTGCCAGCAGCAATCCCCGGGGGCGGGAGACCCAGTACTTC.

In nucleotides, the CDR3 is TGTGCCAGCAGAGCGACAGGGGAAAACGGCGGCTACACCTTC. As protein: CASRATGENGGYTF. The chain couples TRBV7-2 to TRBJ1-2; 8 bases are a match to TRBD1. V gave up 6 bases and J gave up 8 bases; unmatched junction bases: 11. Germline loops: CDR1 SGHTA, CDR2 FQGNSA. This CDR3 has 14 amino acids. The full variable domain, in which reference TRBV7-2 and TRBJ1-2 provide the parts outside the CDR3, is GAGVSQSPSNKVTEKGKDVELRCDPISGHTALYWYRQSLGQGLEFLIYFQGNSAPDKSGLPSDRFSAERTGGSVSTLTIQRTQQEDSAVYLCASRATGENGGYTFGSGTRLTVV.

The V and J genes are TRBV6-5 and TRBJ1-2, with 8 bases aligning to TRBD1. Unmatched junction bases numbered 5, after V lost 0 bases and J lost 5 bases. The CDR3 loop spans 15 amino acids. Per germline, CDR1 MNHEY and CDR2 SVGAGI. In DNA form, the CDR3 reads TGTGCCAGCAGTTACTCGGCAGGGGGCATTTATGGCTACACCTTC. Protein sequence: CASSYSAGGIYGYTF.

The V and J genes are TRBV2 and TRBJ2-6, with 7 positions matching TRBD1. Germline CDR1 reads SNHLY; CDR2 reads FYNNEI. The CDR3 runs 16 residues. Trimming at V came to 9 bases and at J to 1 base, leaving 9 bases not matched to a gene. CDR3 loop: CAREIQQGSGANVLTF. CDR3 coding DNA: TGTGCCAGAGAAATTCAACAGGGGTCTGGGGCCAACGTCCTGACTTTC.

This clonotype has more than one count but fewer than ten. V usage is TRBV18 and J usage is TRBJ2-7; D possibly corresponds to TRBD1 (5 bases). The tail of the sequence fits TRBJ2-5 better, so the J call may be wrong. CDR1 KGHSH and CDR2 LQKENI come from the germline V gene. The CDR3 has 16 residues. The CDR3 coding sequence is TGTGCCAGCTCACAGAACGACAGACCTCCAAGCGAGACCCAGTACTTC. This sequence encodes CASSQNDRPPSETQYF.

CDR3 amino acids: CASSQTRDAQYF. CDR3 in DNA: TGTGCCAGCAGTCAGACTCGGGATGCGCAGTATTTT. V and J are TRBV6-5 and TRBJ2-3; D perhaps matches TRBD2 (5 bases). The V gene's germline CDR1 is MNHEY and CDR2 SVGAGI. V was pared by 5 bases and J by 10 bases, with 13 bases between. There are 12 residues in the CDR3.